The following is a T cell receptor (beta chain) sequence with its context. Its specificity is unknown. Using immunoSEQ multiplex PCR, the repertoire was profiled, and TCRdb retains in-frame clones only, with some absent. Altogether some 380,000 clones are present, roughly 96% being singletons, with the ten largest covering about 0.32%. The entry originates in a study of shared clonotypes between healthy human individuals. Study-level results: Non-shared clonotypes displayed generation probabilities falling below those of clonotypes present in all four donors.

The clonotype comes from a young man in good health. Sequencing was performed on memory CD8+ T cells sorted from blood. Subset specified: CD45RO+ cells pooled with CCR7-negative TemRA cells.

This chain's CDR3 is CASSLDWDSGNQPQHF. CDR3 in DNA: TGTGCCAGCAGCTTAGATTGGGATTCGGGCAATCAGCCCCAGCATTTT. This chain links TRBV12-1 with TRBJ1-5. TRBV12-1 has pseudogene status. This CDR3 has 16 amino acids.